These 9 T cell receptor beta chains originate from one sample sequenced in a study of blood T cell repertoires in COVID-19. Data came from immunoSEQ multiplex PCR; TCRdb stores just in-frame clones and leaves some out. This table has under 75,000 clones, nearly 90% appearing once. Sequencing input: peripheral blood. Source of these receptors: a man aged 55 to 69 with active COVID-19.

The chain employs TRBV7-3 and TRBJ1-3; D uncertain. This CDR3 is built from 16 residues. Between the trimmed V and J ends, which lost 1 base and 0 bases, there was a span of 10 bases. Germline V gives CDR1 SGHTA, CDR2 FQGTGA. DNA for the CDR3: TGTGCCAGCAGCTTAATGGACGGAGGCTCTGGAAACACCATATATTTT. This sequence encodes CASSLMDGGSGNTIYF.

The V call is TRBV6-5, the J call TRBJ2-1, with 9 bases fitting TRBD2. J gave up 1 base and V 7 bases, and 5 bases lay outside the gene matches. The CDR3 runs 15 residues. Germline CDR1 is MNHEY and CDR2 is SVGAGI. CDR3 sequence (DNA): TGTGCCAGCACACGTAGCGGGAGTTCCTACAATGAGCAGTTCTTC. Its translation: CASTRSGSSYNEQFF.

This clone appeared once. The J gene is TRBJ2-1, the V gene TRBV27; TRBD2 aligns across 15 bases. Trimming at V came to 6 bases and at J to 6 bases, leaving 15 bases not matched to a gene. The germline V gene encodes CDR1 MNHEY and CDR2 SMNVEV (reference sequence). The CDR3 has 19 amino acids. As DNA, the CDR3 is TGTGCCAGCAGGAGCACCGGGACTAGCGGGGGGAGGGTAGGCAATGAGCAGTTCTTC. This codes for CASRSTGTSGGRVGNEQFF.

This sequence joins TRBV6-5 and TRBJ2-1, with 10 bases aligning to TRBD2. V was pared by 7 bases and J by 13 bases, with 13 bases of the junction left unmatched. Germline CDR1 is MNHEY and CDR2 is SVGAGI. The CDR3 extends over 14 amino acids. CDR3 sequence (DNA): TGTGCCAGCACGCAAGCGGGGGGGCAGGGTGAACAGTTCTTC. Amino acids: CASTQAGGQGEQFF.

The V and J genes are TRBV5-4 and TRBJ2-5, with TRBD2 matching 10 bases. Germline assignment: CDR1 SGHNT and CDR2 YYREEE (reference sequence). This CDR3 is built from 15 residues. With 1 base clipped from V and 7 bases from J, the junction kept 7 bases outside the gene matches. The CDR3 region is CASSLNSGRSGTQYF. The CDR3 nucleotides are TGTGCCAGCAGCTTGAATAGCGGGAGGTCGGGGACCCAGTACTTC.

The genes are TRBV24-1 and TRBJ2-7, with 9 bases aligning to TRBD1. J was trimmed by 5 bases and V by 2 bases; bases with no gene match: 6. The CDR3 consists of 15 residues. Germline values: CDR1 KGHDR, CDR2 SFDVKD. CDR3 in amino acids: CATSDSGTGWDEQYF. DNA of the CDR3: TGTGCCACCAGTGATTCGGGGACAGGGTGGGACGAGCAGTACTTC.

This clone was counted once. V is TRBV28 and J is TRBJ1-1; no clear D. The CDR3 length is 13 residues. The germline gives CDR1 MDHEN, CDR2 SYDVKM. Trimming stripped 6 bases from V and 4 bases from J, with 12 bases between. CDR3 loop: CASRRRWSTEAFF. CDR3 sequence (DNA): TGTGCCAGCAGACGCCGGTGGAGCACTGAAGCTTTCTTT.

The V and J genes are TRBV5-1 and TRBJ2-6; maybe TRBD1 (6 bases). In germline, CDR1 is SGHRS, CDR2 YFSETQ. The V end lost 2 bases, the J end lost 1 base, and 13 bases lay between the germline ends. The CDR3 is 17 amino acids. The DNA of the CDR3 is TGCGCCAGCAGCTTAACAGGGCAGCGATCTGGGGCCAACGTCCTGACTTTC. This translates into CASSLTGQRSGANVLTF.

This chain joins TRBV7-2 and TRBJ2-3; 12 positions match TRBD2. The CDR3 consists of 18 residues. J lost 6 bases, V lost 4 bases, and 14 bases had no gene match. Germline V gene lookup returns CDR1 SGHTA and CDR2 FQGNSA. The CDR3 sequence is CASSSYSGLAGQRDTQYF. The CDR3, as DNA: TGTGCCAGCAGCTCATACTCGGGACTAGCGGGCCAGCGGGATACGCAGTATTTT.